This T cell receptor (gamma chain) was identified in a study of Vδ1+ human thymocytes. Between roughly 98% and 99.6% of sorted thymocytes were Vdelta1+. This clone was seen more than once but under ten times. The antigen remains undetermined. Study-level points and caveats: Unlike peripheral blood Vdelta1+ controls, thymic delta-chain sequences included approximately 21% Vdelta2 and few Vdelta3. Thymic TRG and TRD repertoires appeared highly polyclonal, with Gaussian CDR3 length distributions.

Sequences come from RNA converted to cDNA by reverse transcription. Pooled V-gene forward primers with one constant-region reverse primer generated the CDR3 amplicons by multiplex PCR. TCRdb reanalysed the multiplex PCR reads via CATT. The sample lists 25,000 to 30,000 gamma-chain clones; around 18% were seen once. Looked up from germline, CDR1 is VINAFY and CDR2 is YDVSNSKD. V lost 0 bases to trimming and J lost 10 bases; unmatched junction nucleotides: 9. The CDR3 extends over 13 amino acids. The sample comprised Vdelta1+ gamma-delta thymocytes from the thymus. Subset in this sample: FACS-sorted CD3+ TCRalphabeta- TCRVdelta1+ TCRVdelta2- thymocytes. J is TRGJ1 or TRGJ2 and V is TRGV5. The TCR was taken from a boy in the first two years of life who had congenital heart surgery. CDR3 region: CATWDRRWEKKLF. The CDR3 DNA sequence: TGTGCCACCTGGGACAGGCGTTGGGAAAAGAAACTCTTT.